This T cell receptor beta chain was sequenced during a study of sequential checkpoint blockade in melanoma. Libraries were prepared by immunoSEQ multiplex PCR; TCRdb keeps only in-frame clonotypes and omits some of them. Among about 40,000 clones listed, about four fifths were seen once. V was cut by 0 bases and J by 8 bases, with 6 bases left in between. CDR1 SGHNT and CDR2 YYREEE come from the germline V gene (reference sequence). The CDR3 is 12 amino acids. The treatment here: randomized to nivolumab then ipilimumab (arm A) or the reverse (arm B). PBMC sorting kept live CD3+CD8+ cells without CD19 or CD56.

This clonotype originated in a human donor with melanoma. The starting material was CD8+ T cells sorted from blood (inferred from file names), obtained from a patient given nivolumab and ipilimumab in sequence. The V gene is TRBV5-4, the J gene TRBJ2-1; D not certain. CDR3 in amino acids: CASSLGDYEQFF. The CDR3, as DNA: TGTGCCAGCAGCTTGGGCGACTATGAGCAGTTCTTC.